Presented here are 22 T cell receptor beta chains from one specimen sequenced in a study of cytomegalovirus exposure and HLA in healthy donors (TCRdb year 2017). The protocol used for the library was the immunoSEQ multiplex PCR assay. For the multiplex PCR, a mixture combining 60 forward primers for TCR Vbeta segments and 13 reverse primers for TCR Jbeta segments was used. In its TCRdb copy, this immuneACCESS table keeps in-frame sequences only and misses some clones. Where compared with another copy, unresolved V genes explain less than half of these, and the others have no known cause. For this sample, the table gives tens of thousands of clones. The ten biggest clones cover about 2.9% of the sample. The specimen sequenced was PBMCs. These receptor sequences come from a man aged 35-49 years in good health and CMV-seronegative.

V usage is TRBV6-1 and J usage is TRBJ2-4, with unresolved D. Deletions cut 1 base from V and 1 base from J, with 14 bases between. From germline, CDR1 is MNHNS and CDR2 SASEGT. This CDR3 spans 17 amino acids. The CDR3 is CASSEVGSMKAKNIQYF. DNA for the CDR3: TGTGCCAGCAGTGAAGTGGGCAGTATGAAGGCCAAAAACATTCAGTACTTC.

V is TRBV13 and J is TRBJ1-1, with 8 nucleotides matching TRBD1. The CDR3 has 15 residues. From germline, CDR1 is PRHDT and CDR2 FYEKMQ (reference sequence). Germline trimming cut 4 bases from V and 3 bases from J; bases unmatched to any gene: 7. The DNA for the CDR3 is TGTGCCAGCAGCTCGACAGGGGACGGGGACACTGAAGCTTTCTTT. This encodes CASSSTGDGDTEAFF.

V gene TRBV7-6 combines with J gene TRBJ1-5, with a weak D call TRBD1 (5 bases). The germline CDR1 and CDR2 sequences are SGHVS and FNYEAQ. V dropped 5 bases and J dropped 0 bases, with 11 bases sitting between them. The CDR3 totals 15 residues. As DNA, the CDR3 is TGTGCCAGCAGCCCTGGACAATATAGCAATCAGCCCCAGCATTTT. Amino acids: CASSPGQYSNQPQHF.

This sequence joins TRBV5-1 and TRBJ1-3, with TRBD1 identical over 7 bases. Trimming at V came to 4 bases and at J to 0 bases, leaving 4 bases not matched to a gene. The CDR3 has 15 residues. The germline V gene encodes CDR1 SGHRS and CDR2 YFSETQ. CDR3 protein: CASSLGGPSGNTIYF. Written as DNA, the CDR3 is TGCGCCAGCAGCCTAGGGGGCCCCTCTGGAAACACCATATATTTT.

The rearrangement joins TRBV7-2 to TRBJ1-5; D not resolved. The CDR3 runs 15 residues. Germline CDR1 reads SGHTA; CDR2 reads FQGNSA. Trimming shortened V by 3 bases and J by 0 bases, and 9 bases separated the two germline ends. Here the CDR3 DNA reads TGTGCCAGCAGCTTGGAGGCAAATAGCAATCAGCCCCAGCATTTT. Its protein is CASSLEANSNQPQHF. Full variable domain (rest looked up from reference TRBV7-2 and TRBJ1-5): GAGVSQSPSNKVTEKGKDVELRCDPISGHTALYWYRQSLGQGLEFLIYFQGNSAPDKSGLPSDRFSAERTGGSVSTLTIQRTQQEDSAVYLCASSLEANSNQPQHFGDGTRLSIL.

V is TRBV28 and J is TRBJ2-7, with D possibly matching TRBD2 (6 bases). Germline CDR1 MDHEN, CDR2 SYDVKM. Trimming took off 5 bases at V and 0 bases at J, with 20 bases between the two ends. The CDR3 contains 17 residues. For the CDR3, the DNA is TGTGCCAGCAGTCGGGGGACTGCTCAAATCTTCTCCTACGAGCAGTACTTC. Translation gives CASSRGTAQIFSYEQYF.

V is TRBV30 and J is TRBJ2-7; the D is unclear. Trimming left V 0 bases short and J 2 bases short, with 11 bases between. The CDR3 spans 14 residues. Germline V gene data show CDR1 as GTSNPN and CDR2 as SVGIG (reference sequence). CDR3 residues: CAWSVPSVPYEQYF. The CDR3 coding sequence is TGTGCCTGGAGTGTACCGTCGGTTCCCTACGAGCAGTACTTC.

The chain's CDR3 is CAISEGESGNTIYF. CDR3 nucleotides: TGTGCCATCAGTGAGGGGGAGTCCGGAAACACCATATATTTT. The chain recombines TRBV10-3 with TRBJ1-3; D uncertain. CDR1 is ENHRY and CDR2 is SYGVKD in the germline V gene. The CDR3 totals 14 residues. V lost 2 bases to trimming and J lost 4 bases, with 9 bases between them.

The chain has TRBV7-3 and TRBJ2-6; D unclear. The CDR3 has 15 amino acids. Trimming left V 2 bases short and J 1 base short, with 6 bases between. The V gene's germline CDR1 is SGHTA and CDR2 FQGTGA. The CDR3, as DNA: TGTGCCAGCAGCTTACCGGAGTCTGGGGCCAACGTCCTGACTTTC. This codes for CASSLPESGANVLTF. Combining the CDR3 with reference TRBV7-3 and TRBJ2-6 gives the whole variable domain GAGVSQTPSNKVTEKGKYVELRCDPISGHTALYWYRQSLGQGPEFLIYFQGTGAADDSGLPNDRFFAVRPEGSVSTLKIQRTERGDSAVYLCASSLPESGANVLTFGAGSRLTVL.

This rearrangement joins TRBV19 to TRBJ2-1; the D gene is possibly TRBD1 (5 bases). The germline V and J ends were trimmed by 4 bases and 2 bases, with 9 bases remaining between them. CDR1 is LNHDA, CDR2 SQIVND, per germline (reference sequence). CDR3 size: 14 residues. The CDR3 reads CASSTQTAYNEQFF. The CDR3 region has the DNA TGTGCCAGTAGTACACAGACAGCCTACAATGAGCAGTTCTTC.

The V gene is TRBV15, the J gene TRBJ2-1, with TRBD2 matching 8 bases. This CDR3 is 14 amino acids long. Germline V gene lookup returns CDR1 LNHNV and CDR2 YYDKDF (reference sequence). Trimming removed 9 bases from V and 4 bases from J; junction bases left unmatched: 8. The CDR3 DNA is TGTGCCACATCGGGAGGGGCCGCATACAATGAGCAGTTCTTC. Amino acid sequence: CATSGGAAYNEQFF.

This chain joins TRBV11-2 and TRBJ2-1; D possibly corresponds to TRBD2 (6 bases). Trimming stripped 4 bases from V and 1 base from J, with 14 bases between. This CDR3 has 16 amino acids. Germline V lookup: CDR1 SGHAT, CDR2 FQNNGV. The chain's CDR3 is CASSWNGGLSYNEQFF. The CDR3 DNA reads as TGTGCCAGCAGCTGGAACGGGGGACTTTCCTACAATGAGCAGTTCTTC.

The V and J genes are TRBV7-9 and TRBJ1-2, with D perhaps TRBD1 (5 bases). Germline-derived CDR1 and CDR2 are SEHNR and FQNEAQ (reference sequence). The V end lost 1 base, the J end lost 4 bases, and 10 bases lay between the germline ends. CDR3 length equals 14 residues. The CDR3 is CASSLDRGGYGYTF. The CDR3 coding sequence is TGTGCCAGCAGCTTAGATAGGGGCGGCTATGGCTACACCTTC.

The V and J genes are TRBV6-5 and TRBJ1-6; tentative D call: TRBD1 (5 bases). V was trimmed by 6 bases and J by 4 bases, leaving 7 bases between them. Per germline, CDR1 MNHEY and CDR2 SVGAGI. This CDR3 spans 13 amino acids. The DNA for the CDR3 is TGTGCCAGCAGAGACAGTTATAATTCACCCCTCCACTTT. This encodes CASRDSYNSPLHF.

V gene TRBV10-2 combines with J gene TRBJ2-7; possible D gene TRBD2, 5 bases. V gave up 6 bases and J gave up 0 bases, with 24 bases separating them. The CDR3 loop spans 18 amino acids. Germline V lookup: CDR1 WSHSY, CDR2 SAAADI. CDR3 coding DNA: TGCGCCAGCAGCTCGGGTAGGAGGCCCTGGGGTGGCTCCTACGAGCAGTACTTC. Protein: CASSSGRRPWGGSYEQYF.

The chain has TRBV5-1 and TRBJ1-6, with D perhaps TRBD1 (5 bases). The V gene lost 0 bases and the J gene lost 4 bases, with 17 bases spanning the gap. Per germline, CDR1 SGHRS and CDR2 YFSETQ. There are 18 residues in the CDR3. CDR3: CASSLGAKGPLYNSPLHF. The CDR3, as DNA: TGCGCCAGCAGCTTGGGGGCCAAGGGGCCCCTTTATAATTCACCCCTCCACTTT.

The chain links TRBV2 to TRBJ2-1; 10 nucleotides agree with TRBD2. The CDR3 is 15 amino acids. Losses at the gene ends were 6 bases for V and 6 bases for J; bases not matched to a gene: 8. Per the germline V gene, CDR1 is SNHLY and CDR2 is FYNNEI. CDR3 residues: CASSPPAGGRNEQFF. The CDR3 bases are TGTGCCAGCAGCCCCCCAGCGGGGGGGCGCAATGAGCAGTTCTTC.

The CDR3 nucleotides read TGTGCCAGCAGTTGGGGGACTAGCGAAGGTACGCAGTATTTT. Its translation: CASSWGTSEGTQYF. The rearrangement joins TRBV27 to TRBJ2-3, with 10 nucleotides matching TRBD2. CDR1 and CDR2 (germline): MNHEY, SMNVEV (reference sequence). CDR3 length: 14 amino acids. V lost 4 bases and J lost 8; bases outside the gene matches: 6.

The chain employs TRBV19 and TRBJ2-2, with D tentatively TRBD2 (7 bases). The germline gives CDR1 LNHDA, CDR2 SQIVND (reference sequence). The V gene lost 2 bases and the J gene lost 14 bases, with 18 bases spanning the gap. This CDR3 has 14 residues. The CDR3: CASSIRGGPYHLFF. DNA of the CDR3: TGTGCCAGTAGTATAAGGGGGGGACCATACCACCTGTTTTTT.

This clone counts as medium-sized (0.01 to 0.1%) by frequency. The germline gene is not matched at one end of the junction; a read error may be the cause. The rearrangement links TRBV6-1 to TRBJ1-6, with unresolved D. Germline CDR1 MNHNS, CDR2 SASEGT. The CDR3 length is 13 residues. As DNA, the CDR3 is TGTGCCAGCAGAGAAGTAATTAATTCACCCCTCCACTTT. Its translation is CASREVINSPLHF.

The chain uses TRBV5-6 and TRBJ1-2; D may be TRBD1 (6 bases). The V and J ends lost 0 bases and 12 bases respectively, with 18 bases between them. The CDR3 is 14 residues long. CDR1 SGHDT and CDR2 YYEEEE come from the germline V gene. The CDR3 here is CASSLGYTGWGNTF. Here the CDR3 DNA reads TGTGCCAGCAGCTTGGGGTATACAGGGTGGGGGAACACCTTC.

As DNA, the CDR3 is TGTGCCTCAGGTCCGAGCGGGGGGGCCGTGACCGGGGAGCTGTTTTTT. Its protein is CASGPSGGAVTGELFF. V usage is TRBV6-6 and J usage is TRBJ2-2; 10 nucleotides align to TRBD2. Germline CDR1 and CDR2: MNHNY and SVGAGI (reference sequence). The CDR3 length is 16 residues. V lost 11 bases to trimming and J lost 5 bases; unmatched junction nucleotides: 14.